This T cell receptor beta chain comes out of a study of identical twins (TCRdb year 2016). Study-level background: TCR alpha and beta repertoires from monozygotic twins, unrelated adults of various ages and cord blood were deep-sequenced to test whether fetal clonotypes persist. To rule out contamination, the twin experiments were replicated at different times with different library preparation protocols. What the study reported, not specific to this receptor: Excess twin sharing in beta out-of-frame sequences was weaker because fewer shared sequences lowered the signal-to-noise ratio. Invariant T cells such as MAIT and iNKT could partly confound zero-insertion analyses, though diverse VJ usage argued against this for most clonotypes. Fewer insertions were carried by abundant cord blood beta clonotypes, a similar but weaker trend appeared in young adult naive repertoires, and no such trend appeared in memory repertoires. Because the same donors could not be followed over many years, the conclusions relied on cross-sectional statistical analysis. In monozygotic twins, recombination models systematically underestimated out-of-frame TCR alpha sharing, but the models matched the sharing seen between unrelated individuals. Compared with coincidental sharing between unrelated individuals, out-of-frame TCR alpha sequences shared between twins had an excess of sequences with low generation probability.

Regarding this clonotype: No antigen is known for it. No per-base quality is available; no much larger clone lies one base away.

Libraries were constructed by 5' RACE. TCRdb records Illumina HiSeq 2000 as the sequencer. Template switching added a universal primer binding site, and the final cDNA carried a unique molecular identifier that allowed TCR cDNA molecules to be counted accurately. Specific primers in the conserved constant-segment region were used to synthesize first-strand cDNA for the TCR alpha and beta chains. To control for contamination, each cDNA library was double barcoded with a SMART-Mk sample barcode plus Illumina barcodes. TruSeq adapter sequences, together with Illumina sample barcodes, were added in two successive PCR steps. Sequencing of the TCR alpha and beta cDNA libraries was done on the Illumina HiSeq platform using custom primers. The original pipeline was this. Raw reads were processed with MiGEC to extract unique molecular identifiers, and MiXCR was used to determine CDR3 positions. Recombination models were inferred per individual with the repgenHMM and IGoR tools using an EM algorithm. The analysis of shared clonotypes was done with the tcR package in R, with sharing normalized by the product of cloneset sizes. To study raw recombination without the effects of thymic and clonal selection, out-of-frame nonproductive sequences were analyzed. Using fastp trimming at Q25 and MiXCR clonotype assembly, TCRdb reanalyzed the public sequencing data and kept in-frame beta chains. Records with the same CDR3 protein are collapsed into one entry carrying the most frequent genes and DNA. In this record, the V and J calls reflect TCRdb's handling and not the investigators' own analysis. This sample has 690,000 or so distinct CDR3 sequences in its table, and 6.1% of those were observed once. The ten largest account for around 1.7% of the sample.

Every donor in the study was a healthy Caucasian. Three unrelated non-twin adults were also sequenced: a male aged 18 to 29, a male aged 50 to 60 and a female aged 50 to 60. Using Miltenyi CD45RO+ enrichment and human naive T-cell isolation kits, memory (CD45RO+) and naive T cells were isolated from PBMC. Sequenced input: naive T cells sorted from blood. This specimen's cell subset or site label, interpreted: cells isolated with a human naive T-cell isolation kit. The receptor comes from a young man in good health.

CDR3 sequence: CASRLGQQETQYF. The sequence in DNA is TGCGCCAGCAGACTGGGACAGCAAGAGACCCAGTACTTC. The receptor chain draws on TRBV5-1 and TRBJ2-5; 7 bases in the middle match TRBD1. The CDR3 runs 13 residues from the cysteine to the phenylalanine. Only the CDR3 portion is preserved as DNA: 39 bases, with reading frame beginning at the first base. Here V drops 5 bases and J drops 2 bases, and the junction holds 3 bases not matched to any gene. The germline V gene provides CDR1 SGHRS and CDR2 YFSETQ. The CDR3 plus the reference TRBV5-1 and TRBJ2-5 genes for the other parts give the full variable domain: KAGVTQTPRYLIKTRGQQVTLSCSPISGHRSVSWYQQTPGQGLQFLFEYFSETQRNKGNFPGRFSGRQFSNSRSEMNVSTLELGDSALYLCASRLGQQETQYFGPGTRLLVL.